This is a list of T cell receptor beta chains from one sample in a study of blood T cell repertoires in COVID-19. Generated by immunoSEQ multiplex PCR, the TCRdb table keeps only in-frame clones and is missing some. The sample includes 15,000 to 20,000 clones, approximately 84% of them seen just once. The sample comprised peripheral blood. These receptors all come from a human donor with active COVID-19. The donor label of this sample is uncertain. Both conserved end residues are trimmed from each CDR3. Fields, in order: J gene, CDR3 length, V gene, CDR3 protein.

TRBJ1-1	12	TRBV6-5	ASSYSGGNTEAF
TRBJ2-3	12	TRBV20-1	SASLGLASDTQY
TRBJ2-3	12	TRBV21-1	ASSPGGGTDTQY
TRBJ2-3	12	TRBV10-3	AISVGGGTDTQY
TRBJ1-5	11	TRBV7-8	ASSLQGNQPQH
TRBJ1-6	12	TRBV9	ASSPRQGASPLH
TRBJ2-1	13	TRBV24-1	ATSDYFRGSNEQF
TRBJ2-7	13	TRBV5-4	ASSLSGTGAYEQY
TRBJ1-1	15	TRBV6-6	ASSPRAGTGIENEAF
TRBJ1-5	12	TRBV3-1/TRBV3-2	ASSQGRAREPQH
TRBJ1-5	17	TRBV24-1	ATSDYERQGARSNQPQH
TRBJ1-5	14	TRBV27	ASSSSRDRVEQPQH
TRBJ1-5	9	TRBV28	ASSFGPGQH
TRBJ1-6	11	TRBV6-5	ASGTGFNSPLH
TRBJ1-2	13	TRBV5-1	ASSSTTSGNYGYT
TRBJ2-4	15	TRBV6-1	ASSERRTIPVKNIQY
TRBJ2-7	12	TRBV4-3	ASSQDSKGHEQY
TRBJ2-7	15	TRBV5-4	ASSGGGRGRITYEQY